This T cell receptor (beta chain) was retrieved from a study of neurological immune-mediated disorders. Study findings and constraints: No expanded-clone CDR3 amino acid sequence recurred across subjects, suggesting private TCR-beta repertoires.

The unsorted libraries originated from 2 million PBMCs that had been stored at -80 C. This clonotype was recorded many times. Its specificity is not known. As for the cDNA, it was generated by 5'RACE with 10-nucleotide random UMIs. A single run covered 15-18 subjects with over 180 million TCR-beta sequences. One entry per CDR3 protein results from TCRdb running MiXCR on the 5' RACE reads. The sample contains approximately 74,000 distinct CDR3 sequences, less than 5.5% of which appear only once. Germline V gene sequence: CDR1 SGHRS, CDR2 YFSETQ. The germline V and J ends were trimmed by 0 bases and 4 bases, with 11 bases remaining between them. This CDR3 has 15 amino acids.

This TCR was recovered from a young man with multiple sclerosis. This chain connects TRBV5-1 to TRBJ2-1; D unresolved. Sequenced input: PBMCs. The CDR3 loop is CASSLDDGSYNEQFF. CDR3 nucleotide sequence: TGCGCCAGCAGCTTGGATGACGGATCGTACAATGAGCAGTTCTTC.